This T cell receptor beta chain was captured by sequencing in a study of early T cells in non-severe SARS-CoV-2 infection. Study details: RNA in bulk from unsorted whole blood was sequenced, and chains were unpaired.

Findings of the study overall: Private and CD4 specificities were missed by VDJdb matching, skewed to anti-spike CD8.

Individual cDNA molecules received unique molecular identifiers during library preparation. TCRdb redid the calling of the 5' RACE reads with MiXCR, one entry per CDR3 protein. Of about 31,000 distinct CDR3 sequences listed, under 7% are singletons. About this clonotype itself: The target antigen is unknown.

Germline V gene data show CDR1 as SGHAT and CDR2 as FQNNGV. V was cut by 3 bases and J by 5 bases, with 8 bases left in between. CDR3 length: 13 amino acids. This TCR came from an adult who was a healthcare worker with PCR-confirmed SARS-CoV-2 infection or an uninfected control (not recorded which). The material sequenced was whole blood. The V gene is TRBV11-2, the J gene TRBJ2-4, with D perhaps matching TRBD2 (6 bases). CDR3 coding DNA: TGTGCCAGCAGCTTTAGCGGAGAAAACATTCAGTACTTC. This gives the protein CASSFSGENIQYF.